The 13 T cell receptor beta chains below all came from one sample that was sequenced in a study of glioma-infiltrating T cells after dendritic cell vaccination. Method: immunoSEQ multiplex PCR; TCRdb's copy keeps in-frame clones and lacks some. In the table there are over 55,000 clones, approximately 80% of which are singletons. The material sequenced was blood, taken before dendritic cell vaccination. The receptor set was obtained from a human donor with glioblastoma.

The rearrangement joins TRBV5-6 to TRBJ1-1; D not resolved. The V gene lost 7 bases and the J gene lost 0 bases, with 7 bases spanning the gap. This CDR3 spans 12 amino acids. Germline V CDR1 and CDR2: SGHDT, YYEEEE. CDR3 region: CASQEMNTEAFF. Here the CDR3 DNA reads TGTGCCAGCCAGGAAATGAACACTGAAGCTTTCTTT.

This clone occurred a few times. The gene calls are TRBV10-3 and TRBJ2-1, with TRBD2 matching 9 bases. With 11 bases clipped from V and 7 bases from J, the junction kept 12 bases outside the gene matches. The germline V gene encodes CDR1 ENHRY and CDR2 SYGVKD. This CDR3 contains 14 residues. CDR3 sequence: CASGRLAGKNEQFF. As DNA, the CDR3 is TGTGCCTCCGGGAGGCTAGCGGGGAAGAATGAGCAGTTCTTC.

This clone appeared a single time. The J gene is TRBJ1-2, the V gene TRBV6-5, with no clear D. The CDR3 spans 12 residues. Per the germline V gene, CDR1 is MNHEY and CDR2 is SVGAGI. Trimming took 4 bases from V and 7 from J, leaving 10 bases between them. In nucleotides, the CDR3 is TGTGCCAGCAGTTCCACAGCTACTGGCTACACCTTC. This codes for CASSSTATGYTF.

This chain joins TRBV18 and TRBJ1-1; possibly TRBD1 for D (5 bases). This CDR3 region has 14 residues. From germline, CDR1 is KGHSH and CDR2 LQKENI. Trimming shortened V by 2 bases and J by 3 bases, and 10 bases separated the two germline ends. The CDR3 reads CASSPGGEDTEAFF. The CDR3 DNA reads TGTGCCAGCTCACCAGGGGGGGAAGACACTGAAGCTTTCTTT.

This clone was observed a few times. The same CDR3 also results from other DNA sequences found in this sample. The V call is TRBV7-9, the J call TRBJ1-1, with D perhaps TRBD1 (6 bases). The germline gives CDR1 SEHNR, CDR2 FQNEAQ (reference sequence). The CDR3 has 14 amino acids. The ends were cut back, 0 bases at V and 1 base at J, with 6 bases in the middle. The CDR3 spells CASSLAGANTEAFF. CDR3 DNA sequence: TGTGCCAGCAGCTTAGCGGGGGCGAACACTGAAGCTTTCTTT.

This chain links TRBV27 with TRBJ2-2; D unclear. The V end lost 3 bases, the J end lost 5 bases, and 16 bases lay between the germline ends. Germline V gene lookup returns CDR1 MNHEY and CDR2 SMNVEV (reference sequence). The CDR3 totals 16 residues. The DNA of the CDR3 is TGTGCCAGCAGTTTCATCGCTCAGGCGACAACCGGGGAGCTGTTTTTT. Its translation: CASSFIAQATTGELFF.

A word on this clone: Sequence at one end of the junction differs from germline and may be a read error. The chain combines TRBV6-5 with TRBJ2-7; 8 bases agree with TRBD1. Per the germline V gene, CDR1 is MNHEY and CDR2 is SVGAGI. This CDR3 contains 11 residues. CDR3 nucleotides: TGTGCCAGCAGCGCGGCAGGGGGCACTAGGTTC. Translation gives CASSAAGGTRF.

This chain connects TRBV5-4 to TRBJ2-2, with unresolved D. Trimming removed 4 bases from V and 1 base from J, with 5 bases in between. The CDR3 has 13 residues. Per germline, CDR1 SGHNT and CDR2 YYREEE (reference sequence). CDR3 nucleotides: TGTGCCAGCAGCCCCCAGAACACCGGGGAGCTGTTTTTT. Its translation: CASSPQNTGELFF.

V is TRBV2 and J is TRBJ1-5; weak D call: TRBD1 (5 bases). CDR1 is SNHLY, CDR2 FYNNEI, per germline. Trimming stripped 2 bases from V and 7 bases from J, with 12 bases between. The CDR3 consists of 14 residues. The CDR3 loop is CASSEMGGYQPQHF. In DNA form, the CDR3 reads TGTGCCAGCAGTGAAATGGGGGGATACCAGCCCCAGCATTTT.

J is TRBJ1-1 and V is TRBV11-2; D possibly corresponds to TRBD1 (5 bases). The CDR3 runs 13 residues. Trimming pared 7 bases from V and 1 base from J, leaving 10 bases between. Per the germline V gene, CDR1 is SGHAT and CDR2 is FQNNGV. The CDR3 DNA reads as TGTGCCAGCATTAGGGGCGGGAACACTGAAGCTTTCTTT. Amino acids: CASIRGGNTEAFF.

The V gene is TRBV19, the J gene TRBJ2-1; TRBD2 matches at 16 bases. Germline V gene data show CDR1 as LNHDA and CDR2 as SQIVND (reference sequence). Trimming removed 5 bases from V and 8 bases from J; junction bases left unmatched: 9. The CDR3 is made up of 17 amino acids. CDR3 sequence (DNA): TGTGCCAGTAGTCCGGGACTAGCGGGGGGGTTTCGCCATGAGCAGTTCTTC. As protein: CASSPGLAGGFRHEQFF.

This chain links TRBV4-1 with TRBJ1-2; D is ambiguous. This CDR3 has 14 amino acids. Trimming removed 4 bases at V and 8 bases at J, with 17 bases between. Germline V lookup: CDR1 MGHRA, CDR2 YSYEKL. The CDR3 DNA follows: TGCGCCAGCAGCCCGGCCGGACCTCCGGGGGGCTACACCTTC. This gives the protein CASSPAGPPGGYTF.

The chain joins TRBV7-8 to TRBJ2-5; a possible D gene is TRBD2 (6 bases). CDR1 is SGHVS and CDR2 is FQNEAQ in the germline V gene. This CDR3 comprises 14 residues. V dropped 7 bases and J dropped 5 bases, with 17 bases sitting between them. The CDR3 is CASTLLAGWETQYF. In DNA, the CDR3 is TGTGCCAGCACCCTACTCGCGGGGTGGGAGACCCAGTACTTC.